The 31 T cell receptor beta chains below were found in one sample sequenced in a study of blood T cell repertoires in COVID-19. Assay: immunoSEQ multiplex PCR; the TCRdb copy retains only in-frame clones and omits some. The sample lists roughly 250,000 clones, approximately 90% occurring once. The material sequenced was peripheral blood. Receptor source: a man aged 30-40 years with acute or convalescent COVID-19.

The V gene is TRBV3-1 (or the pseudogene TRBV3-2), the J gene TRBJ1-5; no reliable D call. Trimming removed 0 bases at V and 7 bases at J, with 13 bases between. Germline CDR1 is LGHDT and CDR2 is YNNKEL (reference sequence). This CDR3 has 15 amino acids. Here the CDR3 DNA reads TGTGCCAGCAGCCAAGATCGCGGGAGTATCCAGCCCCAGCATTTT. Translation gives CASSQDRGSIQPQHF.

The chain uses TRBV6-4 and TRBJ1-2; weak D call: TRBD1 (6 bases). CDR1 is MRHNA, CDR2 SNTAGT, per germline. The CDR3 loop spans 17 amino acids. V was shortened by 0 bases and J by 7 bases, with 21 bases between the two germline ends. CDR3 nucleotides: TGTGCCAGCAGTGACTCGACCGTACAGGGAGAAGTGCGTGGCTACACCTTC. This codes for CASSDSTVQGEVRGYTF.

The sample holds many counts of this clone. The rearrangement joins TRBV30 to TRBJ1-2, with D unclear. V lost 3 bases to trimming and J lost 5 bases, with 13 bases between them. The CDR3 runs to 13 residues. Per the germline V gene, CDR1 is GTSNPN and CDR2 is SVGIG (reference sequence). The CDR3 sequence: CAWSRHTQYGYTF. In DNA form, the CDR3 reads TGTGCCTGGAGCAGACACACCCAGTATGGCTACACCTTC. Filled out from reference TRBV30 and TRBJ1-2, the complete variable domain reads SQTIHQWPATLVQPVGSPLSLECTVEGTSNPNLYWYRQAAGRGLQLLFYSVGIGQISSEVPQNLSASRPQDRQFILSSKKLLLSDSGFYLCAWSRHTQYGYTFGSGTRLTVV.

The chain uses TRBV5-4 and TRBJ2-3; 11 bases agree with TRBD2. In germline, CDR1 is SGHNT, CDR2 YYREEE (reference sequence). This CDR3 has 15 residues. The V and J ends lost 7 bases and 6 bases, in that order; junction bases with no gene match: 10. For the CDR3, the DNA is TGTGCCAGCGGGCCTAGCGGGGGGCCGGGGGATACGCAGTATTTT. Protein product: CASGPSGGPGDTQYF.

This clone was found a few times. V gene TRBV15 combines with J gene TRBJ2-1; TRBD2 agrees at 7 bases. The V segment lost 5 bases and the J segment 9 bases; nucleotides outside the gene matches: 4. The CDR3 has 12 residues. Germline CDR1 is LNHNV and CDR2 is YYDKDF (reference sequence). Here the CDR3 reads CATSAGRGEQFF. The CDR3 nucleotides read TGTGCCACCAGCGCAGGGAGGGGTGAGCAGTTCTTC. The full variable domain, its missing parts supplied by reference TRBV15 and TRBJ2-1, is DAMVIQNPRYQVTQFGKPVTLSCSQTLNHNVMYWYQQKSSQAPKLLFHYYDKDFNNEADTPDNFQSRRPNTSFCFLDIRSPGLGDTAMYLCATSAGRGEQFFGPGTRLTVL.

J is TRBJ1-4 and V is TRBV28; 8 bases are a match to TRBD1. CDR1 is MDHEN and CDR2 is SYDVKM in the germline V gene. The CDR3 loop spans 16 amino acids. The V and J ends lost 5 bases and 4 bases, in that order; junction bases with no gene match: 9. The CDR3: CASSTARTGYNEKLFF. CDR3 sequence (DNA): TGTGCCAGCAGTACCGCTCGGACAGGGTATAATGAAAAACTGTTTTTT. Combining the CDR3 with reference TRBV28 and TRBJ1-4 gives the whole variable domain DVKVTQSSRYLVKRTGEKVFLECVQDMDHENMFWYRQDPGLGLRLIYFSYDVKMKEKGDIPEGYSVSREKKERFSLILESASTNQTSMYLCASSTARTGYNEKLFFGSGTQLSVL.

V and J are TRBV28 and TRBJ1-5, with D hard to call. The V gene lost 3 bases and the J gene lost 5 bases, with 11 bases spanning the gap. Germline V gene lookup returns CDR1 MDHEN and CDR2 SYDVKM. CDR3 length equals 14 residues. CDR3 in DNA: TGTGCCAGCAGTTTGGGAGGGCGTCATCAGCCCCAGCATTTT. It yields the protein CASSLGGRHQPQHF.

The gene calls are TRBV29-1 and TRBJ2-5; D gene uncertain. CDR1 and CDR2 (germline): SQVTM, ANQGSEA. The V gene lost 3 bases and the J gene lost 1 base, with 9 bases spanning the gap. The CDR3 sequence is 13 residues long. CDR3 coding DNA: TGCAGCGTTGACAGGCTGACCCAAGAGACCCAGTACTTC. It codes for CSVDRLTQETQYF. Complete variable domain (other parts from reference TRBV29-1 and TRBJ2-5): SAVISQKPSRDICQRGTSLTIQCQVDSQVTMMFWYRQQPGQSLTLIATANQGSEATYESGFVIDKFPISRPNLTFSTLTVSNMSPEDSSIYLCSVDRLTQETQYFGPGTRLLVL.

The chain couples TRBV5-1 to TRBJ2-3, with a possible D match to TRBD1 (6 bases). Germline V gene sequence: CDR1 SGHRS, CDR2 YFSETQ. Trimming left V 2 bases short and J 2 bases short, with 12 bases between. The CDR3 extends over 15 amino acids. The chain's CDR3 is CASSFRGQSTDTQYF. In DNA form, the CDR3 reads TGCGCCAGCAGCTTCCGTGGACAGTCCACAGATACGCAGTATTTT.

Only one count was recorded for this clone. The V and J genes are TRBV5-1 and TRBJ2-1, with D tentatively TRBD2 (6 bases). Germline values: CDR1 SGHRS, CDR2 YFSETQ. V shed 2 bases and J shed 6 bases, with 15 bases lying between them. The CDR3 is made up of 15 amino acids. CDR3 loop: CASSFGTPPPNEQFF. As DNA, the CDR3 is TGCGCCAGCAGCTTCGGGACTCCCCCCCCCAATGAGCAGTTCTTC.

The sample holds one count of this clone. The V and J genes are TRBV25-1 and TRBJ2-2; D is ambiguous. The CDR3 is 11 residues long. Germline CDR1 MGHDK, CDR2 SYGVNS. Trimming took off 6 bases at V and 7 bases at J, with 6 bases between the two ends. CDR3 DNA sequence: TGTGCCAGCAGAGATAGCGGGGAGCTGTTTTTT. Translated, it gives CASRDSGELFF.

CDR3 nucleotides: TGTGCCAGTAGTAAAATGACAGGGGGCACAGATACGCAGTATTTT. It encodes CASSKMTGGTDTQYF. The rearrangement links TRBV19 to TRBJ2-3; 8 nucleotides agree with TRBD1. The J segment lost 1 base and the V segment lost 4 bases, leaving 4 bases of the junction unmatched. The CDR3 runs to 15 residues. The germline V gene has CDR1 LNHDA and CDR2 SQIVND (reference sequence).

The chain combines TRBV19 with TRBJ2-7, with TRBD2 matching over 10 bases. There are 16 residues in the CDR3. The V segment lost 0 bases and the J segment 7 bases; nucleotides outside the gene matches: 9. In germline, CDR1 is LNHDA, CDR2 SQIVND (reference sequence). CDR3 bases: TGTGCCAGTAGTATAGACGTTCTAGCGGGGGCTGGGGAGCAGTACTTC. Encoded protein: CASSIDVLAGAGEQYF. Using reference TRBV19 and TRBJ2-7 for the parts outside the CDR3, the full variable domain is DGGITQSPKYLFRKEGQNVTLSCEQNLNHDAMYWYRQDPGQGLRLIYYSQIVNDFQKGDIAEGYSVSREKKESFPLTVTSAQKNPTAFYLCASSIDVLAGAGEQYFGPGTRLTVT.

The V gene is TRBV2, the J gene TRBJ2-2; 11 bases are a match to TRBD2. The CDR3 has 17 amino acids. Germline trimming cut 5 bases from V and 2 bases from J; bases unmatched to any gene: 7. The germline CDR1 and CDR2 sequences are SNHLY and FYNNEI. The chain's CDR3 is CASSPGLAAHNTGELFF. DNA for the CDR3: TGTGCCAGCAGTCCGGGACTAGCGGCCCATAACACCGGGGAGCTGTTTTTT.

The chain employs TRBV11-3 and TRBJ2-3; 11 bases are a match to TRBD2. The V gene end was trimmed by 5 bases and the J gene end by 3 bases; junction bases not matched to a gene: 1. Germline V gene data show CDR1 as SGHNT and CDR2 as YENEEA. The CDR3 has 14 amino acids. CDR3 amino acids: CASSRTSGTDTQYF. The CDR3 coding sequence is TGTGCCAGCAGCCGGACTAGCGGGACAGATACGCAGTATTTT.

The J gene is TRBJ1-1, the V gene TRBV29-1; unclear D gene. V lost 7 bases, J lost 2 bases, and 14 bases lay in between. The CDR3 spans 13 residues. CDR1 SQVTM and CDR2 ANQGSEA come from the germline V gene. The CDR3 DNA reads TGCAGCGCCGCTCCCGACACCAACACTGAAGCTTTCTTT. Encoded protein: CSAAPDTNTEAFF.

This sequence joins TRBV19 and TRBJ1-1; the D gene is possibly TRBD1 (5 bases). The CDR3 runs 14 residues. V was pared by 6 bases and J by 1 base, with 12 bases between. The V gene's germline CDR1 is LNHDA and CDR2 SQIVND (reference sequence). The CDR3 DNA follows: TGTGCCAGTAGCCTTCAGGGCGGGAACACTGAAGCTTTCTTT. Its translation: CASSLQGGNTEAFF.

This clone appeared once. This chain connects TRBV27 to TRBJ1-1; D is possibly TRBD1 (5 bases). In germline, CDR1 is MNHEY, CDR2 SMNVEV (reference sequence). The CDR3 has 18 amino acids. V lost 2 bases and J 3 bases, leaving 22 bases between the germline ends. CDR3 residues: CASSLSQGRGWGDTEAFF. In DNA, the CDR3 is TGTGCCAGCAGTTTAAGTCAGGGTCGAGGTTGGGGGGACACTGAAGCTTTCTTT.

The CDR3 here is CASSPFTGDTEAFF. Written as DNA, the CDR3 is TGTGCCAGCAGCCCTTTCACAGGGGACACTGAAGCTTTCTTT. This sequence joins TRBV9 and TRBJ1-1; 7 bases are shared with TRBD1. This CDR3 has 14 residues. V was clipped by 4 bases and J by 3 bases; unmatched bases: 6. CDR1 and CDR2 (germline): SGDLS, YYNGEE.

The chain links TRBV29-1 to TRBJ1-1; 9 bases are a match to TRBD1. The CDR3 has 12 amino acids. The germline CDR1 and CDR2 sequences are SQVTM and ANQGSEA. J was trimmed by 5 bases and V by 4 bases; bases with no gene match: 2. As DNA, the CDR3 is TGCAGCGTTGGACAGGGGGAAACTGAAGCTTTCTTT. Amino acid sequence: CSVGQGETEAFF.

This clone showed up just a few times. The V and J genes are TRBV19 and TRBJ1-2; TRBD1 matches at 12 bases. This CDR3 is built from 14 residues. Germline values: CDR1 LNHDA, CDR2 SQIVND (reference sequence). V gave up 7 bases and J gave up 7 bases; unmatched junction bases: 7. This CDR3 is CASTTGQGAGGYTF. CDR3 DNA: TGTGCCAGTACCACGGGACAGGGGGCAGGTGGCTACACCTTC.

The chain recombines TRBV7-9 with TRBJ2-1; D is perhaps TRBD2 (5 bases). CDR1 is SEHNR and CDR2 is FQNEAQ in the germline V gene (reference sequence). V dropped 5 bases and J dropped 11 bases, with 19 bases sitting between them. The CDR3 consists of 14 residues. The CDR3 sequence is CASSPEGAYPKQFF. CDR3 coding DNA: TGTGCCAGCAGCCCAGAGGGTGCGTACCCCAAGCAGTTCTTC.

The rearrangement joins TRBV27 to TRBJ2-5; 9 bases fit TRBD2. The CDR3 is 18 residues long. The junction had 13 bases not matched to a gene; V was cut back by 2 bases and J by 3 bases. The germline V gene has CDR1 MNHEY and CDR2 SMNVEV (reference sequence). The CDR3 sequence is CASSLGWGIAGEKETQYF. In DNA, the CDR3 is TGTGCCAGCAGTTTAGGGTGGGGTATAGCGGGAGAGAAAGAGACCCAGTACTTC.

This rearrangement joins TRBV5-1 to TRBJ1-5; D is possibly TRBD1 (6 bases). Looked up from germline, CDR1 is SGHRS and CDR2 is YFSETQ. The germline V and J ends were trimmed by 5 bases and 4 bases, with 10 bases remaining between them. The CDR3 consists of 13 residues. The CDR3 DNA reads TGCGCCAGCAGTTTAGGACAGAATCAGCCCCAGCATTTT. Translating gives CASSLGQNQPQHF.

The count of this clone is one. This sample includes further DNA sequences coding for the same CDR3. The rearrangement uses TRBV7-9 and TRBJ1-1, with D possibly matching TRBD1 (5 bases). The CDR3 spans 14 residues. The germline V and J ends were trimmed by 5 bases and 1 base, with 11 bases remaining between them. In germline, CDR1 is SEHNR, CDR2 FQNEAQ (reference sequence). CDR3 residues: CASSLGDRNTEAFF. The CDR3 DNA reads as TGTGCCAGCAGCCTAGGAGACAGGAACACTGAAGCTTTCTTT.

V gene TRBV7-6 combines with J gene TRBJ2-5; perhaps TRBD2 as D (6 bases). The CDR3 totals 15 residues. V lost 5 bases to trimming and J lost 2 bases, with 15 bases between them. The germline CDR1 and CDR2 sequences are SGHVS and FNYEAQ. CDR3 residues: CASSRDWKVQETQYF. Here the CDR3 DNA reads TGTGCCAGCAGCCGGGACTGGAAGGTACAAGAGACCCAGTACTTC.

In regard to this clone: A junction end diverges from the germline sequence, so it may reflect a read error. The rearrangement uses TRBV9 and TRBJ1-2; 7 positions match TRBD1. The CDR3 has 15 amino acids. Germline CDR1 SGDLS, CDR2 YYNGEE. This CDR3 is CASSVANGQAPSVYF. In DNA, the CDR3 is TGTGCCAGCAGCGTAGCCAACGGACAGGCGCCCTCAGTCTACTTC.

This chain links TRBV7-8 with TRBJ1-2; possible D gene TRBD1, 5 bases. The CDR3 has 15 residues. The V end was cut by 1 base, the J end by 8 bases, with 17 bases between. Germline CDR1 SGHVS, CDR2 FQNEAQ. The chain's CDR3 is CASSLGGGAGEGYTF. The CDR3 region has the DNA TGTGCCAGCAGCTTAGGGGGAGGGGCAGGAGAAGGCTACACCTTC.

The chain recombines TRBV7-6 with TRBJ2-1; possible D gene TRBD1, 5 bases. V lost 6 bases to trimming and J lost 4 bases, with 16 bases between them. The CDR3 sequence is 15 residues long. CDR1 SGHVS and CDR2 FNYEAQ come from the germline V gene. CDR3 in amino acids: CASRPDTLLYNEQFF. CDR3 nucleotide sequence: TGTGCCAGCAGGCCGGACACCCTCCTTTACAATGAGCAGTTCTTC.

The chain joins TRBV9 to TRBJ1-2; D might be TRBD1 (5 bases). Germline CDR1 and CDR2: SGDLS and YYNGEE. V shed 1 base and J shed 8 bases, with 15 bases lying between them. CDR3 length: 14 residues. The CDR3 sequence: CASSVQGGRGGYTF. CDR3 coding DNA: TGTGCCAGCAGCGTACAGGGCGGGAGAGGAGGCTACACCTTC. The full variable domain, in which reference TRBV9 and TRBJ1-2 provide the parts outside the CDR3, is DSGVTQTPKHLITATGQRVTLRCSPRSGDLSVYWYQQSLDQGLQFLIQYYNGEERAKGNILERFSAQQFPDLHSELNLSSLELGDSALYFCASSVQGGRGGYTFGSGTRLTVV.

The chain joins TRBV5-1 to TRBJ2-5, with D possibly being TRBD2 (6 bases). This CDR3 region has 14 residues. The germline gives CDR1 SGHRS, CDR2 YFSETQ. The germline V and J ends were trimmed by 3 bases and 2 bases, with 11 bases remaining between them. In nucleotides, the CDR3 is TGCGCCAGCAGCTCCCCGGGGACTCAAGAGACCCAGTACTTC. It specifies CASSSPGTQETQYF.